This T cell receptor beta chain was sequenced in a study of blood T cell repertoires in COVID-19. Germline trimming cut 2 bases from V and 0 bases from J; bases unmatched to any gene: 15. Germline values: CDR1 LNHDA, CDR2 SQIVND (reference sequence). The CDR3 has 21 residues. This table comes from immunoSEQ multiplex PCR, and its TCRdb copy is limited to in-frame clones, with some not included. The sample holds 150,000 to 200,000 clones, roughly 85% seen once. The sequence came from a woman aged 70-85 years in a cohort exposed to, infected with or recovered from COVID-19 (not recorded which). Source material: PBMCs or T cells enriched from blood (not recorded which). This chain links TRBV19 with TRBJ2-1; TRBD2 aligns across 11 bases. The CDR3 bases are TGTGCCAGTAGTATATGGGGGGCCCCGGGACTAGCGGCTAGCTCCTACAATGAGCAGTTCTTC. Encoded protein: CASSIWGAPGLAASSYNEQFF. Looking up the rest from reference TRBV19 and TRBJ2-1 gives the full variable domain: DGGITQSPKYLFRKEGQNVTLSCEQNLNHDAMYWYRQDPGQGLRLIYYSQIVNDFQKGDIAEGYSVSREKKESFPLTVTSAQKNPTAFYLCASSIWGAPGLAASSYNEQFFGPGTRLTVL.